The T cell receptor beta chain described here comes from a study of shared clonotypes between healthy human individuals. Study in general: Per donor, three plates held CD4 naive cells, three held CD4 memory, two held CD8 naive and one held CD8 memory.

Several immunoSEQ plates held equal portions of the genomic DNA taken from each subset. Authors' methods: ImmunoSEQ junction-only sequences lacked quality scores, so their filtering differed. TCRdb keeps only in-frame clones here, not all; method: immunoSEQ multiplex PCR. D and trimming come from the DNA, and the V and J calls and clone size come from that table. The table lists 2 million to 2.5 million clones, around 92% of them singletons, with 0.37% in the top ten. This clone was counted a single time. The CDR3 totals 15 residues. Between the trimmed V and J ends, which lost 3 bases and 7 bases, there was a span of 17 bases. Germline assignment: CDR1 SGDLS and CDR2 YYNGEE.

This receptor was identified in a man aged 18 to 29 in good health. Some clones in this sample may be carry-over from other donors' samples. Sequencing was carried out using naive CD4+ T cells from PBMCs. Subset: CD45RA+ positively selected. The rearrangement links TRBV9 to TRBJ2-1, with D maybe TRBD2 (6 bases). CDR3 nucleotide sequence: TGTGCCAGCAGCGCAAGGTTCACTAGCCTAAATGAGCAGTTCTTC. It translates to CASSARFTSLNEQFF.